The rows below give T cell receptor beta chains drawn from one sample of a study of response to subunit inactivated influenza vaccine. TCRdb analysed the RT-PCR reads with MiXCR anew, one entry per CDR3 protein. The table shows around 520,000 distinct CDR3 sequences, with about an eighth occurring only once. Here the sequenced sample was PBMCs from blood, taken on the day of vaccination. All receptors derive from a man between 45 and 60 years old who received an inactivated influenza vaccine. The CDR3 runs from the conserved cysteine through the conserved F or W. The order of the fields is D gene, V gene, J gene, clone size, CDR3 DNA, CDR3 protein. The D gene is left open where the match is weak. Only some rows state a clone size, as once, few, many or a class for expanded clones.

TRBD2	TRBV12-3/TRBV12-4	TRBJ2-5	once	TGTGCCAGCAGACTAGCGGGGGGGCCGAAGACCCAGTACTTC	CASRLAGGPKTQYF
TRBD2	TRBV13	TRBJ2-7	NA	TGTGCCAGCAGCTTGGCGCCTAGCGGGGGGACGACCTACGAGCAGTACTTC	CASSLAPSGGTTYEQYF
TRBD2	TRBV25-1	TRBJ2-1	NA	TGTGCCAGCAGTGAATATGGACTAGCGGGAATTAATGAGCAGTTCTTC	CASSEYGLAGINEQFF
NA	TRBV6-2/TRBV6-3	TRBJ2-6	few	TGTGCCAGCAGTTACCCCCACCCCGGAGGACGTTCCAACGTCCTGACTTTC	CASSYPHPGGRSNVLTF
TRBD2	TRBV10-3	TRBJ2-1	few	TGTGCCATCAGGACCTCCGGGACTAGCGGGAGAGAGGAGCAGTTCTTC	CAIRTSGTSGREEQFF
NA	TRBV24-1	TRBJ2-5	few	TGTGCCACCAGTGCGGGGTACGGGGTTTTTTCGCAAGAGACCCAGTACTTC	CATSAGYGVFSQETQYF
TRBD1	TRBV20-1	TRBJ2-1	few	TGCAGTGCCCTGGGGCCGGACAGGGGGTGGGTAGCGGCCAATGAGCAGTTCTTC	CSALGPDRGWVAANEQFF
TRBD1	TRBV30	TRBJ2-3	NA	TGTGCCTGGAGAGCACAGGGGGCTAGCACAGATACGCAGTATTTT	CAWRAQGASTDTQYF
TRBD1	TRBV27	TRBJ1-5	NA	TGTGCCAGCACCAACCGGACGGGACAGAAGTATCAGCCCCAGCATTTT	CASTNRTGQKYQPQHF
NA	TRBV15	TRBJ2-1	NA	TGTGCCACCAGCCGAAACCTGGACAGCTACAATGAGCAGTTCTTC	CATSRNLDSYNEQFF